The clone carrying this T cell receptor beta chain was found a few times. There are 16 residues in the CDR3. The V gene end was trimmed by 3 bases and the J gene end by 10 bases; junction bases not matched to a gene: 10. Germline-derived CDR1 and CDR2 are MNHEY and SMNVEV (reference sequence). Via MiXCR, TCRdb re-called the RACE reads, giving one row per CDR3 protein. Here the sample spans 250,000 or so distinct CDR3 sequences, about 7.7% being singletons. This sample is drawn from a study of human T cells and chemical hapten exposure. The time point here: pre-sensitization, week 0. Described treatment: therapeutic diphenylcyclopropenone sensitization with weekly scalp DPC.

The receptor was isolated from a man younger than 35 with alopecia areata. Some clones in this sample may be carry-over from other donors' samples. Here the sequenced sample was whole blood, taken in connection with sensitization to the hapten diphenylcyclopropenone (DPC). This chain connects TRBV27 to TRBJ1-6; 9 nucleotides agree with TRBD1. CDR3 sequence (DNA): TGTGCCAGCAGTTTCCCACAGGGGGCGATGCGGTCACCCCTCCACTTT. Residues: CASSFPQGAMRSPLHF.